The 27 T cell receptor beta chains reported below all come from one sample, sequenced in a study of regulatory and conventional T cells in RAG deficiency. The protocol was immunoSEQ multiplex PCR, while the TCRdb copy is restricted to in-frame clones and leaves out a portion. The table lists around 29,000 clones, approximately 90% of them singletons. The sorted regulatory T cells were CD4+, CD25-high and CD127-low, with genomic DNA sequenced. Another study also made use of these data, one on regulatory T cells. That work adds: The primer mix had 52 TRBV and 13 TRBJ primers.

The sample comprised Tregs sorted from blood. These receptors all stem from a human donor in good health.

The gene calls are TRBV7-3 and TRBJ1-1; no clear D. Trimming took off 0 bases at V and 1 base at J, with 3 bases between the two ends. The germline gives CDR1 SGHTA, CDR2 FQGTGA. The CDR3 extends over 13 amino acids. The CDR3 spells CASSLTRNTEAFF. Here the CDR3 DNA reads TGTGCCAGCAGCTTAACGAGGAACACTGAAGCTTTCTTT.

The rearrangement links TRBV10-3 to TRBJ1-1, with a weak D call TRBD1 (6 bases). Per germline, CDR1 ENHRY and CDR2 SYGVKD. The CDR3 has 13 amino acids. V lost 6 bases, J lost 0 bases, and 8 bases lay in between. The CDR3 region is CAIRDSLNTEAFF. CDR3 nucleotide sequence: TGTGCCATCAGGGACAGCTTGAACACTGAAGCTTTCTTT.

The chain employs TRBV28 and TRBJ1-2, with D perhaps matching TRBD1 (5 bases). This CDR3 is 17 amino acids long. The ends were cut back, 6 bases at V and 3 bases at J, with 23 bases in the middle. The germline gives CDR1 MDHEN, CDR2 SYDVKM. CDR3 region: CASSLPRGPPGDYGYTF. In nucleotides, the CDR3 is TGTGCCAGCAGCCTACCGAGGGGTCCCCCTGGGGACTATGGCTACACCTTC.

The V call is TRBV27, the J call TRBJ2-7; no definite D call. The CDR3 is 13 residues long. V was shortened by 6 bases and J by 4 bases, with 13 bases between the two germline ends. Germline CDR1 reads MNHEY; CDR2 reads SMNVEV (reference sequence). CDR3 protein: CASSQSLKYEQYF. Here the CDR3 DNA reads TGTGCCAGCAGCCAATCCCTTAAGTACGAGCAGTACTTC.

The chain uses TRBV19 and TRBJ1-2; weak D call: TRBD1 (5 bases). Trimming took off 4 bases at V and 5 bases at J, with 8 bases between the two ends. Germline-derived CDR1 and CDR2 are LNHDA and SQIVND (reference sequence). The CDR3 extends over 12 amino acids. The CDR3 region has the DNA TGTGCCAGTAGTAGAGACAGTTATGGCTACACCTTC. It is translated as CASSRDSYGYTF.

CDR3 residues: CASSPFPAGGKDTQYF. The CDR3 DNA follows: TGTGCCAGCTCACCATTTCCAGCGGGGGGTAAAGATACGCAGTATTTT. The rearrangement uses TRBV18 and TRBJ2-3; 9 bases fit TRBD2. CDR1 is KGHSH and CDR2 is LQKENI in the germline V gene. The CDR3 contains 16 residues. V shed 2 bases, J shed 5 bases, and the junction held 8 bases outside the gene matches.

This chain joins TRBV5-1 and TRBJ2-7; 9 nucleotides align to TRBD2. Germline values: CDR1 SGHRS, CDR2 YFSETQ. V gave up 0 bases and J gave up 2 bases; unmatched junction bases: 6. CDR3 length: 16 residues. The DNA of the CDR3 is TGCGCCAGCAGCTTGGTCCTAGCGGGGACCCCCTACGAGCAGTACTTC. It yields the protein CASSLVLAGTPYEQYF.

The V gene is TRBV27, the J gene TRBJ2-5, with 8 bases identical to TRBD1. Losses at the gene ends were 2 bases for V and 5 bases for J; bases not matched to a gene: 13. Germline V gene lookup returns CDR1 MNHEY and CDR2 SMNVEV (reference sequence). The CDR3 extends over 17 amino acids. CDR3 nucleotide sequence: TGTGCCAGCAGTTTAACCCTCCGCCAGGGGGCTGGGGAGACCCAGTACTTC. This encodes CASSLTLRQGAGETQYF.

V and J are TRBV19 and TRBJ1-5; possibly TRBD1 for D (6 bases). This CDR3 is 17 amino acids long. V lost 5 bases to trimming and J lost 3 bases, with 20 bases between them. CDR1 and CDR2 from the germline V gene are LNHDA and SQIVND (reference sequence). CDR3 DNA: TGTGCCAGTAGTCCAACTACAGGGCTCTCTCCCAATCAGCCCCAGCATTTT. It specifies CASSPTTGLSPNQPQHF.

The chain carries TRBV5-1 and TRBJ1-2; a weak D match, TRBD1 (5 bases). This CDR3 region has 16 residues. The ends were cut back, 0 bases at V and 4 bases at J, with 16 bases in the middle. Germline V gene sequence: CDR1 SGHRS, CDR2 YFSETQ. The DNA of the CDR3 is TGCGCCAGCAGCTTGGCCGGGACCCCAACGGGCTATGGCTACACCTTC. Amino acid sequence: CASSLAGTPTGYGYTF.

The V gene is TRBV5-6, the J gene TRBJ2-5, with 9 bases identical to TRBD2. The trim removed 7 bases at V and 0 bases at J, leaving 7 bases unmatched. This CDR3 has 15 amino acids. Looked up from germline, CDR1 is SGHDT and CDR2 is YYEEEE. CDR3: CASHVASGNQETQYF. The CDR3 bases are TGTGCCAGCCATGTAGCTAGCGGGAACCAAGAGACCCAGTACTTC. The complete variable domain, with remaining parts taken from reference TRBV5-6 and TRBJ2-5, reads DAGVTQSPTHLIKTRGQQVTLRCSPKSGHDTVSWYQQALGQGPQFIFQYYEEEERQRGNFPDRFSGHQFPNYSSELNVNALLLGDSALYLCASHVASGNQETQYFGPGTRLLVL.

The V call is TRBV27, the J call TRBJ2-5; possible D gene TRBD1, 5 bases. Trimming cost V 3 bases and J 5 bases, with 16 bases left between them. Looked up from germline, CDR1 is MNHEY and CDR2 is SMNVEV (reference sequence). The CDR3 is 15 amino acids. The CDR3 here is CASSFQNRGVETQYF. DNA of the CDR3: TGTGCCAGCAGTTTCCAGAATAGGGGTGTGGAGACCCAGTACTTC.

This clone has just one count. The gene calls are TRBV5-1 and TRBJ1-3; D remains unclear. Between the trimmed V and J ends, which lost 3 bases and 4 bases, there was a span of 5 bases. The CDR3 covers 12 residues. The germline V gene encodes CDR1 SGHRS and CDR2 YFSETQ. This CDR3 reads CASSSEGNTIYF. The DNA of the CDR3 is TGCGCCAGCAGCTCGGAAGGAAACACCATATATTTT.

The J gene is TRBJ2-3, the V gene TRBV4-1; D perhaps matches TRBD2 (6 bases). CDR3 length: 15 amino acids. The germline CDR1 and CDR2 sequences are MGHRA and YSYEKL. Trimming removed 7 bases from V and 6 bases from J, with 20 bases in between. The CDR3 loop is CASTKGNGAGDTQYF. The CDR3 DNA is TGCGCCAGCACCAAGGGCAACGGGGCGGGGGATACGCAGTATTTT.

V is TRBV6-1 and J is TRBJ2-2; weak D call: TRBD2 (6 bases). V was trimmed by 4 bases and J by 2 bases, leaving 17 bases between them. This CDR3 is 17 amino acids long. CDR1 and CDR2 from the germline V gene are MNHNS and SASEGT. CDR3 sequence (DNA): TGTGCCAGCAGTGTAGGCCTCTTGGCGGGAAACACCGGGGAGCTGTTTTTT. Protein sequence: CASSVGLLAGNTGELFF.

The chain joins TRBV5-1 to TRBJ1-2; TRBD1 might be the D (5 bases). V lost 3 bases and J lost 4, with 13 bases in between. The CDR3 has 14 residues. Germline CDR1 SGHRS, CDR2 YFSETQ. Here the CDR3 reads CASSSTTAGYGYTF. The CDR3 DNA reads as TGCGCCAGCAGCTCTACGACAGCCGGCTATGGCTACACCTTC. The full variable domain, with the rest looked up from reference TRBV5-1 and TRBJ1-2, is KAGVTQTPRYLIKTRGQQVTLSCSPISGHRSVSWYQQTPGQGLQFLFEYFSETQRNKGNFPGRFSGRQFSNSRSEMNVSTLELGDSALYLCASSSTTAGYGYTFGSGTRLTVV.

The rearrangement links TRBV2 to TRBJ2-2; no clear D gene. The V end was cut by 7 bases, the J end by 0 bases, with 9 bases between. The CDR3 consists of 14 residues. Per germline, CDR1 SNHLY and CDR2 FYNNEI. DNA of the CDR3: TGTGCCAGCACCAGGCTCCCGAACACCGGGGAGCTGTTTTTT. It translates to CASTRLPNTGELFF.

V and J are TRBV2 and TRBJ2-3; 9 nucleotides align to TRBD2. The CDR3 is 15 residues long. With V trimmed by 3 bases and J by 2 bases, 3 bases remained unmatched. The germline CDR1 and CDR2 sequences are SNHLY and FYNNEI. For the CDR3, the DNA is TGTGCCAGCAGTGAGAGCGGGGGGTCCACAGATACGCAGTATTTT. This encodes CASSESGGSTDTQYF.

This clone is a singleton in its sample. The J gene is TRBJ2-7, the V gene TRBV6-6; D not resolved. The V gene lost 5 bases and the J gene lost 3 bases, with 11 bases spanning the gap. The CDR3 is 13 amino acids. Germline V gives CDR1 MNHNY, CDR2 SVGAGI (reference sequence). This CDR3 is CASSQDTVYEQYF. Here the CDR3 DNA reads TGTGCCAGCAGTCAAGACACCGTCTACGAGCAGTACTTC.

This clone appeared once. The CDR3 region has the DNA TGCGCCAGCAGTAAGGGACAGGGGCGATACAATGAGCAGTTCTTC. It translates to CASSKGQGRYNEQFF. The rearrangement joins TRBV5-1 to TRBJ2-1, with 10 bases that match TRBD1. The trim removed 5 bases at V and 4 bases at J, leaving 6 bases unmatched. The germline gives CDR1 SGHRS, CDR2 YFSETQ. This CDR3 is 15 amino acids long.

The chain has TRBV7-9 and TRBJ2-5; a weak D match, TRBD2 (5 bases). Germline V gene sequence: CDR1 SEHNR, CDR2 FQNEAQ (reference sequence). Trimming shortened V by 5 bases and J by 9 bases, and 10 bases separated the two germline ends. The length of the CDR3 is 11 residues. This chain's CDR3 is CASSPVEAQYF. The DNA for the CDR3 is TGTGCCAGCAGCCCCGTGGAGGCCCAGTACTTC.

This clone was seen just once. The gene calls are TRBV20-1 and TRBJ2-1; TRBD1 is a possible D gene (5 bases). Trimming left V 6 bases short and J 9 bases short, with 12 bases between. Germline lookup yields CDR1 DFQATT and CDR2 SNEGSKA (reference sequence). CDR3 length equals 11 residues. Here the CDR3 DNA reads TGCAGTGCCAGACAGCTGGGTGAGCAGTTCTTC. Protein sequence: CSARQLGEQFF.

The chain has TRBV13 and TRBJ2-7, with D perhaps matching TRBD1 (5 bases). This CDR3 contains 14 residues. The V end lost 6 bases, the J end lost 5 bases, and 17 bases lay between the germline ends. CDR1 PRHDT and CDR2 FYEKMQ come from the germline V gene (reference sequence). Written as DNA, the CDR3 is TGTGCCAGCAGATTACAAGGGGTTCTCCACGAGCAGTACTTC. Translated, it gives CASRLQGVLHEQYF. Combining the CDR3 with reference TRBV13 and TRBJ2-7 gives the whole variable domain AAGVIQSPRHLIKEKRETATLKCYPIPRHDTVYWYQQGPGQDPQFLISFYEKMQSDKGSIPDRFSAQQFSDYHSELNMSSLELGDSALYFCASRLQGVLHEQYFGPGTRLTVT.

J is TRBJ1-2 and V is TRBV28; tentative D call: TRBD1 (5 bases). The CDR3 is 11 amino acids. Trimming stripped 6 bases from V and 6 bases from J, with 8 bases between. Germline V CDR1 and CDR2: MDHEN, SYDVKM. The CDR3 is CASSLRDGYTF. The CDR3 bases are TGTGCCAGCAGCCTCAGGGATGGCTACACCTTC.

The CDR3 nucleotides read TGTGCCATAGCGGGACTCGCGAGCTCCTACGAGCAGTACTTC. Protein product: CAIAGLASSYEQYF. The chain employs TRBV10-3 and TRBJ2-7; 7 nucleotides line up with TRBD2. The CDR3 runs to 14 residues. Germline V gene lookup returns CDR1 ENHRY and CDR2 SYGVKD. V gave up 9 bases and J gave up 0 bases; unmatched junction bases: 8.

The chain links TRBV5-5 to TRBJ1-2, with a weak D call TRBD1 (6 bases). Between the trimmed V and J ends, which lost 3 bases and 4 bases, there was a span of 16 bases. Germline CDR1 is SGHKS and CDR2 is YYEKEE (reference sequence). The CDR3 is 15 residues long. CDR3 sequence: CASSWVGRGFYGYTF. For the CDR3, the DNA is TGTGCCAGCAGCTGGGTTGGCAGGGGCTTCTATGGCTACACCTTC.

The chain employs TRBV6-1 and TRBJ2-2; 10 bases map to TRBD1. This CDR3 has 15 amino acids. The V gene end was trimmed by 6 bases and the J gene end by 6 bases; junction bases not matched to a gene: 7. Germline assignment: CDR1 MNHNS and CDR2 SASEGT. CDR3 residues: CASRGDRGSAGELFF. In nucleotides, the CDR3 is TGTGCCAGCAGGGGGGACAGGGGTTCCGCCGGGGAGCTGTTTTTT.